This T cell receptor (beta chain) came from a study of cytomegalovirus exposure and HLA in healthy donors. Study-level points and caveats: The authors reported that TCR beta sequences could predict HLA-A and HLA-B alleles. These predictions were accurate for most subjects in the first cohort.

As regards this clone: The antigen remains undetermined.

The PCR made use of 60 Vbeta and 13 Jbeta primers. Method: immunoSEQ multiplex PCR; TCRdb's copy keeps in-frame clones and lacks some. The profile covers about 140,000 clones, with roughly three quarters appearing a single time and 1.5% to 2% taken by the ten largest. The sample was PBMCs. This sequence was found in a woman under 40 in good health and CMV-seronegative.

CDR3 sequence reads: CASPPPGAENIQYF. As DNA, the CDR3 is TGTGCCTCGCCGCCCCCAGGGGCTGAAAACATTCAGTACTTC. The chain joins TRBV2 to TRBJ2-4; D possibly corresponds to TRBD1 (6 bases). Germline CDR1 and CDR2: SNHLY and FYNNEI. The CDR3 covers 14 residues. V shed 11 bases and J shed 5 bases, with 19 bases lying between them. Combining the CDR3 with reference TRBV2 and TRBJ2-4 gives the whole variable domain EPEVTQTPSHQVTQMGQEVILRCVPISNHLYFYWYRQILGQKVEFLVSFYNNEISEKSEIFDDQFSVERPDGSNFTLKIRSTKLEDSAMYFCASPPPGAENIQYFGAGTRLSVL.